The rows below give T cell receptor beta chains drawn from one sample of a study of blood T cells in healthy people across ages. TCRdb reanalysed the 5' RACE reads using MiXCR and keeps one entry per CDR3 protein. The sample has around 1.5 million distinct CDR3 sequences, around 35% seen once. Sequenced material: blood. The receptors come from a woman aged 25 to 39 in good health. The CDR3 runs from the conserved cysteine through the conserved F or W. A D gene is named only where the DNA matches it firmly. Expanded clones are given a class, and other clones once, few, many or no size at all.

size,D,J,V,CDR3,DNA
few,TRBD2,TRBJ2-1,TRBV20-1,CSAKRGEYNEQFF,TGCAGTGCTAAGCGGGGGGAGTACAATGAGCAGTTCTTC
many,-,TRBJ2-5,TRBV20-1,CSARAGYQETQYF,TGCAGTGCTAGAGCGGGATACCAAGAGACCCAGTACTTC
-,-,TRBJ1-3,TRBV18,CASSHGGGNTIYF,TGTGCCAGCTCACACGGCGGCGGAAACACCATATATTTT
many,-,TRBJ1-6,TRBV7-9,CASSPAGSPLHF,TGTGCCAGCAGCCCGGCGGGATCACCCCTCCACTTT
-,-,TRBJ1-1,TRBV9,CASSGFSGTNTEAFF,TGTGCCAGCAGTGGTTTTTCGGGGACGAACACTGAAGCTTTCTTT
few,-,TRBJ2-7,TRBV27,CARGGPRLYEQYF,TGTGCCAGAGGAGGCCCCCGTCTATACGAGCAGTACTTC
-,-,TRBJ2-5,TRBV6-1,CASSDNWGRETQYF,TGTGCCAGCAGTGATAACTGGGGGCGAGAGACCCAGTACTTC
many,-,TRBJ2-5,TRBV20-1,CSAPGDPVGETQYF,TGCAGTGCCCCAGGTGATCCAGTGGGGGAGACCCAGTACTTC
once,-,TRBJ2-2,TRBV6-5,CASRVDRRNTGELFF,TGTGCCAGCAGGGTCGACAGGCGGAACACCGGGGAGCTGTTTTTT
-,-,TRBJ2-1,TRBV29-1,CSVEDHRLGYNEQFF,TGCAGCGTTGAAGATCACCGCCTCGGCTACAATGAGCAGTTCTTC
-,TRBD2,TRBJ2-1,TRBV20-1,CSARDSLSGGLNEQFF,TGCAGTGCTAGAGATTCATTAAGCGGGGGGCTCAATGAGCAGTTCTTC
few,-,TRBJ1-1,TRBV7-9,CASSLVRGLGVSTEAFF,TGTGCCAGCAGCTTAGTAAGGGGATTGGGGGTCTCCACTGAAGCTTTCTTT
once,-,TRBJ2-1,TRBV20-1,CSWDSGGLSYNEQFF,TGCAGCTGGGACTCCGGCGGGCTCTCCTACAATGAGCAGTTCTTC
-,TRBD2,TRBJ2-1,TRBV7-9,CASSAPSGRASEQFF,TGTGCCAGCAGCGCACCTAGCGGGAGGGCAAGTGAGCAGTTCTTC
-,-,TRBJ2-1,TRBV24-1,CATSDLSGSTHNEQFF,TGTGCCACCAGTGATTTAAGTGGGAGTACGCACAATGAGCAGTTCTTC
-,TRBD1,TRBJ2-7,TRBV4-1,CASSQSMTGSYEQYF,TGCGCCAGCAGCCAATCCATGACAGGGTCCTACGAGCAGTACTTC
-,-,TRBJ2-5,TRBV28,CASSPKLWGMKQYF,TGTGCCAGCAGCCCGAAACTATGGGGAATGAAGCAGTACTTC
-,TRBD2,TRBJ2-5,TRBV7-2,CASSSGLALYF,TGTGCCAGCAGCTCCGGACTAGCTTTGTACTTC
-,-,TRBJ2-3,TRBV6-6,CATGAVGPTDTQYF,TGTGCCACTGGGGCCGTGGGGCCCACAGATACGCAGTATTTT
-,TRBD1,TRBJ2-7,TRBV29-1,CSVVSDRAYEQYF,TGCAGCGTTGTGAGTGACAGGGCCTACGAGCAGTACTTC
-,-,TRBJ1-1,TRBV4-1,CASSLALVRDGMAAFF,TGCGCCAGCAGTCTGGCCCTCGTCAGGGACGGTATGGCAGCTTTCTTT
-,-,TRBJ2-3,TRBV4-1,CASSQEGGFGDTQYF,TGCGCCAGCAGCCAAGAAGGAGGGTTTGGAGATACGCAGTATTTT
many,TRBD1,TRBJ1-1,TRBV11-2,CASSLFTGTARGTEAFF,TGTGCCAGCAGCCTTTTTACCGGGACAGCCCGGGGGACTGAAGCTTTCTTT
-,TRBD1,TRBJ2-7,TRBV7-2,CASSLVGDRGYEQYF,TGTGCCAGCAGCTTAGTGGGGGACAGGGGCTACGAGCAGTACTTC
-,-,TRBJ2-5,TRBV7-6,CASSSPIGQETQYF,TGTGCCAGCAGCTCCCCTATAGGACAAGAGACCCAGTACTTC
-,-,TRBJ1-1,TRBV11-2,CASSVSGREAFF,TGTGCCAGCAGCGTTTCGGGGCGTGAAGCTTTCTTT
-,TRBD1,TRBJ2-7,TRBV28,CASSFPFMRGQSYSYEQYF,TGTGCCAGCAGTTTCCCCTTCATGAGGGGGCAGAGCTACTCCTACGAGCAGTACTTC
-,-,TRBJ1-2,TRBV29-1,CSVVPRLDRPSYGYTF,TGCAGCGTGGTCCCTAGATTGGACAGACCATCCTATGGCTACACCTTC
few,TRBD1,TRBJ1-6,TRBV9,CASSPLGQESPLHF,TGTGCCAGCAGCCCGTTGGGACAGGAATCACCCCTCCACTTT
-,-,TRBJ1-5,TRBV24-1,CATSDRANRPQHF,TGTGCCACCAGTGATAGGGCCAATCGGCCCCAGCATTTT
-,-,TRBJ1-1,TRBV3-1,CASSQMSGNTEAFF,TGTGCCAGCAGCCAAATGTCTGGGAACACTGAAGCTTTCTTT
-,-,TRBJ2-1,TRBV28,CANNRVLHNEQFF,TGTGCCAACAACAGGGTGCTCCACAATGAGCAGTTCTTC
-,-,TRBJ2-3,TRBV6-2/TRBV6-3,CASEPGLRTDTQYF,TGTGCCAGCGAGCCGGGACTCCGCACAGATACGCAGTATTTT
-,TRBD2,TRBJ2-7,TRBV12-3/TRBV12-4,CASAKREGLYEQYF,TGTGCCAGCGCAAAGCGGGAGGGCCTCTACGAGCAGTACTTC
-,-,TRBJ1-5,TRBV12-3/TRBV12-4,CASSLRGGSDNQPQHF,TGTGCCAGCAGTTTAAGAGGGGGTTCTGACAATCAGCCCCAGCATTTT
many,TRBD2,TRBJ2-7,TRBV10-3,CAISTGLAGDEQYF,TGTGCCATCAGTACCGGACTAGCAGGAGACGAGCAGTACTTC
-,TRBD1,TRBJ2-3,TRBV5-1,CASSLTGTGFTDTQYF,TGCGCCAGCAGCTTGACCGGGACAGGGTTCACAGATACGCAGTATTTT
few,-,TRBJ2-7,TRBV11-2,CASSLVQGPAYEQYF,TGTGCCAGCAGCTTAGTTCAGGGCCCGGCCTACGAGCAGTACTTC
-,-,TRBJ1-5,TRBV7-9,CASSLVGSGQPQHF,TGTGCCAGCAGCTTAGTAGGGAGTGGTCAGCCCCAGCATTTT
-,-,TRBJ2-1,TRBV29-1,CSVDRPRGASYNEQFF,TGCAGCGTTGATCGGCCCCGGGGGGCTTCCTACAATGAGCAGTTCTTC
once,TRBD1,TRBJ1-5,TRBV6-1,CASSSPQGAFPTNQPQHF,TGTGCCAGCAGCAGCCCACAGGGGGCCTTTCCCACCAATCAGCCCCAGCATTTT
many,-,TRBJ1-5,TRBV30,CAWSDGAYSNQPQHF,TGTGCCTGGAGCGACGGGGCTTATAGCAATCAGCCCCAGCATTTT
-,TRBD2,TRBJ2-1,TRBV12-3/TRBV12-4,CGSSTRTSSYNEQFF,TGTGGCAGCAGTACCAGGACTAGCTCCTACAATGAGCAGTTCTTC
-,TRBD1,TRBJ2-7,TRBV5-1,CASSLEQGADYEQYF,TGCGCCAGCAGCTTGGAGCAGGGGGCTGATTACGAGCAGTACTTC
-,-,TRBJ2-7,TRBV20-1,CSARDTYGDSYEQYF,TGCAGTGCTAGAGATACGTACGGGGACTCCTACGAGCAGTACTTC
-,TRBD1,TRBJ1-6,TRBV5-6,CASSIRTGGGSPLHF,TGTGCCAGCAGCATCCGGACAGGTGGTGGTTCACCCCTCCACTTT